The following is a T cell receptor beta chain sequence with its context. Treatment meaning: randomized to nivolumab then ipilimumab (arm A) or the reverse (arm B). This specimen comes from a study of sequential checkpoint blockade in melanoma. V dropped 6 bases and J dropped 3 bases, with 12 bases sitting between them. This CDR3 has 13 residues. Here immunoSEQ multiplex PCR was the method, and the copy in TCRdb shows in-frame clones only, minus some. There are about 19,000 clones in the sample; roughly two thirds occur only once, and more than 4% lies in the top ten. The chain carries TRBV6-7 and TRBJ2-7, with D perhaps TRBD1 or TRBD2 (5 bases each). TRBV6-7 is designated an ORF whose function remains uncertain. This clonotype originated in a human donor with melanoma. The sample consisted of tumor tissue (inferred from file names), taken from a patient given nivolumab and ipilimumab in sequence. The DNA for the CDR3 is TGTGCCAGCAGCGGGGCGGAGAACTACGAGCAGTACTTC. Amino acid sequence: CASSGAENYEQYF.